A selection of T cell receptor beta chains follows, all from one sample in a study of human T cells and chemical hapten exposure. TCRdb called the RACE reads again in MiXCR, with one record for every CDR3 protein. The top ten clones hold approximately 3.1% of a sample with around 95,000 distinct CDR3 sequences, under 14% of them seen once. Here the sequenced sample was whole blood, taken in connection with sensitization to the hapten diphenylcyclopropenone (DPC). These receptors originate from a woman aged 55-70 years with alopecia areata. Some clones in this sample may be carry-over from other donors' samples. Each CDR3 is given with its conserved first and last residue. The D gene is left open where the match is weak. Not every row has a clone size; where given, it reads once, few, many or a size class.

v_call,clone_size,d_call,j_call,cdr3_length,cdr3_aa,cdr3_nt
TRBV6-1,many,NA,TRBJ1-5,13,CASSVTAYQPQHF,TGTGCCAGCAGTGTCACAGCGTATCAGCCCCAGCATTTT
TRBV20-1,many,TRBD1,TRBJ1-5,13,CSASDRANQPQHF,TGCAGTGCGTCCGACAGGGCCAATCAGCCCCAGCATTTT
TRBV11-2,few,TRBD1,TRBJ2-4,14,CASSSRGRKNIQYF,TGTGCCAGCAGCTCCAGGGGGCGCAAAAACATTCAGTACTTC
TRBV2,NA,NA,TRBJ1-1,13,CASSGPRGTEAFF,TGTGCCAGCAGTGGCCCGCGGGGCACTGAAGCTTTCTTT
TRBV29-1,NA,TRBD1,TRBJ1-1,12,CSVGQGWTEAFF,TGCAGCGTGGGACAGGGATGGACTGAAGCTTTCTTT
TRBV5-1,NA,NA,TRBJ1-4,14,CASSSETVNEKLFF,TGCGCCAGCAGCAGCGAGACAGTAAATGAAAAACTGTTTTTT
TRBV2,few,TRBD2,TRBJ2-3,15,CASSPTSGNTDTQYF,TGTGCCAGCAGCCCGACTAGCGGGAACACAGATACGCAGTATTTT
TRBV6-1,few,NA,TRBJ1-1,12,CAIRSVGSEAFF,TGTGCCATTAGATCGGTGGGGAGTGAAGCTTTCTTT
TRBV12-3/TRBV12-4,many,NA,TRBJ1-2,14,CASSFGGINYGYTF,TGTGCCAGCAGTTTTGGAGGGATAAACTATGGCTACACCTTC
TRBV11-2,NA,TRBD2,TRBJ2-7,15,CASSLFLAGGAEQYF,TGTGCCAGCAGCTTATTCCTAGCGGGGGGGGCCGAGCAGTACTTC
TRBV10-3,few,TRBD1,TRBJ2-7,14,CAITPGQGAYEQYF,TGTGCCATCACCCCGGGACAGGGGGCCTACGAGCAGTACTTC
TRBV29-1,NA,TRBD2,TRBJ2-5,14,CSVVSGGLTFPQYF,TGCAGCGTTGTGAGCGGGGGGCTCACCTTTCCCCAGTACTTC
TRBV3-1,NA,TRBD1,TRBJ1-1,14,CASSQTDRGGEAFF,TGTGCCAGCAGCCAGACGGACAGGGGCGGTGAAGCTTTCTTT
TRBV4-1,many,NA,TRBJ2-3,17,CASSQDFGGYGTDTQYF,TGCGCCAGCAGCCAAGATTTCGGGGGTTACGGCACAGATACGCAGTATTTT
TRBV28,NA,NA,TRBJ1-5,12,CASKISGQPQHF,TGTGCCAGCAAAATCTCCGGTCAGCCCCAGCATTTT
TRBV12-5,many,TRBD2,TRBJ2-3,15,CASGGLAAYTDTQYF,TGTGCTAGTGGAGGACTAGCAGCCTACACAGATACGCAGTATTTT
TRBV6-1,many,NA,TRBJ1-1,15,CASRDGSSLNTEAFF,TGTGCCAGCAGGGACGGTTCCAGTCTGAACACTGAAGCTTTCTTT
TRBV30,few,NA,TRBJ1-1,13,CAWTRRRNTEAFF,TGTGCCTGGACTAGAAGACGGAACACTGAAGCTTTCTTT